This TCR beta chain was profiled in a study of blood T cell repertoires in COVID-19. V lost 11 bases and J lost 9, with 16 bases in between. The CDR3 has 11 amino acids. CDR1 is MNHEY and CDR2 is SVGAGI in the germline V gene. Data came from immunoSEQ multiplex PCR; TCRdb stores just in-frame clones and leaves some out. In the table there are 380,000 or so clones, around 87% of which are singletons. This chain joins TRBV6-5 and TRBJ1-2; D may be TRBD1 (5 bases). The specimen sequenced was PBMCs or T cells enriched from blood (not recorded which). This TCR was recovered from a man between 25 and 39 years old who had recovered from COVID-19. CDR3 in amino acids: CAGKGNYRYTF. The DNA of the CDR3 is TGTGCCGGAAAGGGGAACTACCGCTACACCTTC.